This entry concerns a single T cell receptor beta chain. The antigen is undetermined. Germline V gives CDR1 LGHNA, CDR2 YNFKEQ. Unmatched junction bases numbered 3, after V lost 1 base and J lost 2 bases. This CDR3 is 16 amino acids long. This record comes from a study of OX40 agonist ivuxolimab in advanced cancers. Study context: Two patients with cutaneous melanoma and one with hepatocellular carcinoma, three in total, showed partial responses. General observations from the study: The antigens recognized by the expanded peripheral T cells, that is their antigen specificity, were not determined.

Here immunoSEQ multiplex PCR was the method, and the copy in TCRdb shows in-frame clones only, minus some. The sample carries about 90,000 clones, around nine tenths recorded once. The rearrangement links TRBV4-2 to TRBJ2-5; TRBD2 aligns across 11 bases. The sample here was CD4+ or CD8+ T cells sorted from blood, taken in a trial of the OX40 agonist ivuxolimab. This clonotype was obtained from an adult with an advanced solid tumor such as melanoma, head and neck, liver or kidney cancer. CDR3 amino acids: CASSQGTSGPQETQYF. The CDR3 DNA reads TGTGCCAGCAGCCAAGGGACTAGCGGGCCGCAAGAGACCCAGTACTTC.